A selection of T cell receptor beta chains follows, all from one sample in a study of response to subunit inactivated influenza vaccine. TCRdb independently ran MiXCR on the RT-PCR reads; one entry per CDR3 protein. This sample yields roughly 540,000 distinct CDR3 sequences, of which around 25% are seen a single time; around 2.8% belongs to the top ten. These data are also associated with another study on T cells expressing NK-cell markers.

The specimen comprised CD4+ T cells sorted from PBMCs, sampled 11 to 12 days after vaccination. The receptors shown here come from a man in his fifties who received an inactivated influenza vaccine. The CDR3 runs from the conserved cysteine through the conserved F or W. The D gene is left open where the match is weak. A row's size may be missing; if present it is once, few, many or a size class.

.,TRBJ2-3,few,TRBV5-1,CASSLVASITDTQYF,TGCGCCAGCAGCTTGGTTGCTAGCATCACAGATACGCAGTATTTT
.,TRBJ2-3,.,TRBV12-3/TRBV12-4,CASSLSSSDTQYF,TGTGCCAGCAGTCTGAGCTCATCAGATACGCAGTATTTT
.,TRBJ2-4,.,TRBV5-1,CASREGSNNIQYF,TGCGCCAGCAGGGAAGGTAGCAATAACATTCAGTACTTC
.,TRBJ1-1,few,TRBV7-9,CASSPPGRKNTEAFF,TGTGCCAGCAGCCCCCCGGGACGGAAGAACACTGAAGCTTTCTTT
.,TRBJ2-2,few,TRBV4-2,CASSQAWGDVTGELFF,TGTGCCAGCAGCCAAGCGTGGGGGGATGTCACCGGGGAGCTGTTTTTT
TRBD1,TRBJ2-7,.,TRBV20-1,CSADRRRSYEQYF,TGCAGTGCGGACAGGCGACGATCCTACGAGCAGTACTTC
.,TRBJ1-4,.,TRBV5-1,CASSLQPSTGVAEKLFF,TGCGCCAGCAGCTTGCAGCCTTCAACAGGAGTGGCTGAAAAACTGTTTTTT
.,TRBJ2-4,few,TRBV21-1,CASSKALIIWARDIQYF,TGTGCCAGCAGCAAAGCTTTAATCATCTGGGCGAGGGACATTCAGTACTTC
.,TRBJ2-7,once,TRBV6-1,CASSEAARRAEQYF,TGTGCCAGCAGTGAAGCCGCCCGAAGGGCAGAGCAGTACTTC
.,TRBJ2-7,few,TRBV10-3,CAGRGQSNYEQYF,TGTGCCGGGCGAGGTCAATCAAATTACGAGCAGTACTTC
.,TRBJ2-1,.,TRBV18,CASSPMGNIAYNEQFF,TGTGCCAGCTCACCAATGGGTAACATCGCCTACAATGAGCAGTTCTTC
.,TRBJ2-2,.,TRBV28,CATQKDTGELFF,TGTGCCACCCAAAAGGACACCGGGGAGCTGTTTTTT
.,TRBJ1-3,.,TRBV5-1,CASSWSTGNTIYF,TGCGCCAGCAGCTGGTCCACAGGAAACACCATATATTTT
.,TRBJ1-2,few,TRBV7-9,CASSLDLGRYGYTF,TGTGCCAGCAGCTTAGACTTGGGGCGCTATGGCTACACCTTC
TRBD2,TRBJ2-1,.,TRBV11-2,CASSSTSGRLNNEQFF,TGTGCCAGCAGCTCAACTAGCGGGAGACTTAACAATGAGCAGTTCTTC
.,TRBJ2-1,few,TRBV18,CASSPTLPKGEQFF,TGTGCCAGCTCACCAACTCTCCCTAAGGGCGAGCAGTTCTTC
.,TRBJ1-2,few,TRBV27,CASSFLDGYGYTF,TGTGCCAGCAGTTTCTTAGACGGGTATGGCTACACCTTC
TRBD2,TRBJ2-1,many,TRBV5-1,CASSLAGGTYNEQFF,TGTGCCAGCAGTTTAGCGGGAGGCACCTACAATGAGCAGTTCTTC
.,TRBJ1-1,.,TRBV11-2,CASIPLDKNTEAFF,TGTGCCAGCATCCCCTTGGATAAGAACACTGAAGCTTTCTTT
.,TRBJ1-1,few,TRBV2,CASSELWGRAFF,TGTGCCAGCAGTGAACTTTGGGGGAGGGCTTTCTTT
.,TRBJ2-1,.,TRBV6-2/TRBV6-3,CASSWGLEGEQFF,TGTGCCAGCAGCTGGGGACTTGAGGGTGAGCAGTTCTTC
TRBD1,TRBJ1-2,.,TRBV4-1,CASSQVFRTGASNYGYTF,TGCGCCAGCAGCCAAGTCTTCCGGACAGGGGCCTCTAACTATGGCTACACCTTC
TRBD1,TRBJ2-1,many,TRBV6-2/TRBV6-3,CASSYRPLGSGGSYNEQFF,TGTGCCAGCAGTTACCGGCCATTAGGCTCAGGGGGCTCCTACAATGAGCAGTTCTTC
.,TRBJ2-7,.,TRBV7-9,CASSLDQAPYEQYF,TGTGCCAGCAGCTTAGACCAGGCGCCCTACGAGCAGTACTTC
.,TRBJ2-3,.,TRBV29-1,CSVVSVTGPDTQYF,TGCAGCGTTGTTTCGGTTACCGGACCAGATACGCAGTATTTT
.,TRBJ2-3,.,TRBV7-9,CASIFSGTDTQYF,TGTGCCAGCATCTTTAGCGGCACAGATACGCAGTATTTT
.,TRBJ2-3,.,TRBV12-3/TRBV12-4,CASSFSHLADTQYF,TGTGCCAGCAGTTTCTCTCACCTAGCAGATACGCAGTATTTT
.,TRBJ2-2,few,TRBV5-6,CASSLQGSGELFF,TGTGCCAGCAGCCTGCAGGGTTCCGGGGAGCTGTTTTTT
.,TRBJ1-1,few,TRBV10-3,CAISVIGGYEAFF,TGTGCCATCAGTGTAATCGGGGGGTATGAAGCTTTCTTT
TRBD1,TRBJ2-1,.,TRBV5-1,CASTRSWDSYNEQFF,TGCGCCAGCACCCGATCTTGGGACAGTTACAATGAGCAGTTCTTC
.,TRBJ2-1,once,TRBV10-3,CAISDGSHVVGNEQFF,TGTGCCATCAGTGACGGTTCTCATGTGGTGGGCAATGAGCAGTTCTTC
.,TRBJ2-7,few,TRBV18,CASSPPGLFNYEQYF,TGTGCCAGCTCACCCCCGGGCCTCTTCAACTACGAGCAGTACTTC
TRBD2,TRBJ2-1,.,TRBV20-1,CSARRTSGSFNEQFF,TGCAGTGCTCGCCGGACTAGCGGGAGTTTCAATGAGCAGTTCTTC
TRBD1,TRBJ2-7,few,TRBV2,CASSAGTGIYEQYF,TGTGCCAGCAGTGCCGGGACAGGGATCTACGAGCAGTACTTC
.,TRBJ1-1,few,TRBV7-9,CASSLHGDKPAFF,TGTGCCAGCAGCTTACATGGGGACAAGCCAGCTTTCTTT
.,TRBJ1-5,few,TRBV12-3/TRBV12-4,CASSTGWEPQHF,TGTGCCAGCAGCACCGGATGGGAGCCCCAGCATTTT
TRBD1,TRBJ2-7,few,TRBV29-1,CSVGRDRGPYEQYF,TGCAGCGTTGGACGCGACAGGGGGCCCTACGAGCAGTACTTC
TRBD2,TRBJ2-5,.,TRBV7-9,CASSLGRARPETQYF,TGTGCCAGCAGCCTAGGGAGGGCCCGTCCAGAGACCCAGTACTTC
.,TRBJ1-2,.,TRBV3-1,CASSQDHLLNYGYTF,TGTGCCAGCAGCCAAGATCACCTACTTAACTATGGCTACACCTTC
TRBD2,TRBJ2-1,.,TRBV2,CASTLAGVYNEQFF,TGTGCCAGCACACTAGCGGGGGTTTACAATGAGCAGTTCTTC
.,TRBJ2-3,.,TRBV20-1,CSARYFKSDSTDTQYF,TGCAGTGCTAGATACTTCAAGAGCGATAGCACAGATACGCAGTATTTT
.,TRBJ2-5,many,TRBV20-1,CSARDKDGTQYF,TGCAGTGCTAGAGATAAGGACGGGACCCAGTACTTC
.,TRBJ1-1,few,TRBV20-1,CSARSGTEAFF,TGCAGTGCTAGAAGTGGGACTGAAGCTTTCTTT
.,TRBJ2-1,.,TRBV7-9,CASSLASGGWGKNEQFF,TGTGCCAGCAGCTTAGCTTCTGGGGGCTGGGGAAAAAATGAGCAGTTCTTC
TRBD1,TRBJ1-1,.,TRBV14,CASSQWTGNTEAFF,TGTGCCAGCAGCCAATGGACAGGGAACACTGAAGCTTTCTTT
TRBD1,TRBJ2-2,few,TRBV5-4,CASSLPDRGPGELFF,TGTGCCAGCAGCTTGCCGGACAGGGGGCCCGGGGAGCTGTTTTTT
TRBD1,TRBJ2-2,few,TRBV7-8,CASSLNRDRTGELFF,TGTGCCAGCAGCTTAAACCGGGACAGGACCGGGGAGCTGTTTTTT
.,TRBJ2-1,.,TRBV7-2,CASSRGGRVGYNEQFF,TGTGCCAGCAGCAGGGGTGGCAGGGTCGGGTACAATGAGCAGTTCTTC
.,TRBJ2-5,few,TRBV7-9,CASSFWGETQYF,TGTGCCAGCAGCTTCTGGGGAGAGACCCAGTACTTC